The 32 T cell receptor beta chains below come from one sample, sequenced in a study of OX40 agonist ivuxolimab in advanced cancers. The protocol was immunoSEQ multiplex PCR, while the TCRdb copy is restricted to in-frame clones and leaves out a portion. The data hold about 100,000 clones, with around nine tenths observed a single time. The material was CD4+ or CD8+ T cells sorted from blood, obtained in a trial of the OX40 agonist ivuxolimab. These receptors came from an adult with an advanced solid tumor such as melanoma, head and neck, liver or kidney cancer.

The CDR3 DNA follows: TGTGCCACCAGCCGGGACCTTTCCTACGAGCAGTACTTC. This sequence encodes CATSRDLSYEQYF. The chain joins TRBV15 to TRBJ2-7; TRBD1 or TRBD2 may be the D gene (5 bases each). The CDR3 length is 13 residues. The V end was cut by 5 bases, the J end by 1 base, with 9 bases between. CDR1 and CDR2 from the germline V gene are LNHNV and YYDKDF (reference sequence).

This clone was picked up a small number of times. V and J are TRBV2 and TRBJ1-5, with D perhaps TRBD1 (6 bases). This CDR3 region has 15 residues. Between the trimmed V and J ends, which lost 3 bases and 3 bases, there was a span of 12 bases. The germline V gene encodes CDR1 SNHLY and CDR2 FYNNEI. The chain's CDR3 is CASSEWDKFNQPQHF. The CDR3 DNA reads TGTGCCAGCAGTGAGTGGGACAAATTCAATCAGCCCCAGCATTTT.

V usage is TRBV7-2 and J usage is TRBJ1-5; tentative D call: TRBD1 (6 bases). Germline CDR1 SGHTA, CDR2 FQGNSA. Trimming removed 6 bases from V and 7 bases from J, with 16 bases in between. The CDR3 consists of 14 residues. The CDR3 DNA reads TGTGCCAGCAGTCAGGGGTTGACTAGACAGCCCCAGCATTTT. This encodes CASSQGLTRQPQHF.

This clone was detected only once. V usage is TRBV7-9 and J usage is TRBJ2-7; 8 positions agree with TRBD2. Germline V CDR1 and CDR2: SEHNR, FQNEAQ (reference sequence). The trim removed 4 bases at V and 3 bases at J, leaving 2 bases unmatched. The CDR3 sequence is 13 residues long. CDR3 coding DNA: TGTGCCAGCAGCTCGGGACTAGGCTACGAGCAGTACTTC. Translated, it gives CASSSGLGYEQYF.

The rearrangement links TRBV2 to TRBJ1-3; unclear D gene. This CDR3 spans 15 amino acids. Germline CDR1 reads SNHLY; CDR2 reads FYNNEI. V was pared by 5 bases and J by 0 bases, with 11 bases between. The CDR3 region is CASSPSQDSGNTIYF. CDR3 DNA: TGTGCCAGCAGTCCCTCCCAGGACTCTGGAAACACCATATATTTT.

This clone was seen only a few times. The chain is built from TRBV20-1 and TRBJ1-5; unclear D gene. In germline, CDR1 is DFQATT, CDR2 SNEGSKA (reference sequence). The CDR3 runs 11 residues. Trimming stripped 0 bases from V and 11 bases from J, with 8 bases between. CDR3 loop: CSARDSTAQHF. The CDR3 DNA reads TGCAGTGCTAGAGATAGCACGGCCCAGCATTTT.

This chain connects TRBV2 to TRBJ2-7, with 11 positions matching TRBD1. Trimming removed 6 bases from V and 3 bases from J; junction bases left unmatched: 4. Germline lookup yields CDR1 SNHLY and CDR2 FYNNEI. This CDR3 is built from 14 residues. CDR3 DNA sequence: TGTGCCAGCAGGGACAGGGGGCGAAGCTACGAGCAGTACTTC. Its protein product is CASRDRGRSYEQYF.

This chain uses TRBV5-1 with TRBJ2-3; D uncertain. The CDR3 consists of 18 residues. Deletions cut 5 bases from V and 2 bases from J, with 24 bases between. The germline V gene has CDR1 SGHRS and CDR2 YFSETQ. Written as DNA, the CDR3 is TGCGCCAGCAGGGTTAGACAACGAGCTCGGATTCCCACAGATACGCAGTATTTT. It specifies CASRVRQRARIPTDTQYF.

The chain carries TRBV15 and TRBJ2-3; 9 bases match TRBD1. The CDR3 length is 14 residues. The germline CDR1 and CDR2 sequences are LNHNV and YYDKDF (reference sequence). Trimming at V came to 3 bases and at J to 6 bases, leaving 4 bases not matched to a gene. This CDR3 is CATSRTGGVDTQYF. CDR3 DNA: TGTGCCACCAGCAGGACAGGGGGGGTTGATACGCAGTATTTT.

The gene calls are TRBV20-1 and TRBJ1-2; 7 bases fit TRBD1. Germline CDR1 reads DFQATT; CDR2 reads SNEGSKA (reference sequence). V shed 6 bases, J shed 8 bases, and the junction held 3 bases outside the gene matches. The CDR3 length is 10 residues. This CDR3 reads CSARDSGYTF. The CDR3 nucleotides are TGCAGTGCCAGGGACAGCGGCTACACCTTC.

CDR3 in amino acids: CASSGSDNTEAFF. The CDR3, as DNA: TGTGCCAGCAGCGGTAGCGATAACACTGAAGCTTTCTTT. The rearrangement uses TRBV6-1 and TRBJ1-1; D not certain. Trimming removed 6 bases from V and 2 bases from J, with 10 bases in between. The CDR3 loop spans 13 amino acids. From germline, CDR1 is MNHNS and CDR2 SASEGT.

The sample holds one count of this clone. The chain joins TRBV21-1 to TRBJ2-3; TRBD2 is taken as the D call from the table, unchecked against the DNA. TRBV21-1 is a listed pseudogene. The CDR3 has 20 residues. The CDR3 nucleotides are TGTGCCAGCAGCCTGTGTTGTGAGGGTGAGCTAGCGGGAGGGCCCGATACGCAGTATTTT. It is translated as CASSLCCEGELAGGPDTQYF.

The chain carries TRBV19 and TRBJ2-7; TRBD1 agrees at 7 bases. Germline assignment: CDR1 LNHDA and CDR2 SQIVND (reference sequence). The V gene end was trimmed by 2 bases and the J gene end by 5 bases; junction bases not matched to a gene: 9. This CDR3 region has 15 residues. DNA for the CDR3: TGTGCCAGTAGTATATCGGGCGCAGGGGGTCACGAGCAGTACTTC. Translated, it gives CASSISGAGGHEQYF.

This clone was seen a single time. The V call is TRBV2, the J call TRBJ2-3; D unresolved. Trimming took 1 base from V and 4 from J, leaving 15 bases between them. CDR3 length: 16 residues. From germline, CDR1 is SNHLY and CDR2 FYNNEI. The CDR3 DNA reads TGTGCCAGCAGTGAAGGGGGTTCCCCGGGCGCAGATACGCAGTATTTT. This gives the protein CASSEGGSPGADTQYF.

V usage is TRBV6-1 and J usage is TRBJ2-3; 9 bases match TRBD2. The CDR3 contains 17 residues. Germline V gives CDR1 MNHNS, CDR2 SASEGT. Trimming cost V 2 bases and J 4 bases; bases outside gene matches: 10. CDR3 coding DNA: TGTGCCAGCAGTGAATTAAGCGGGGGGCGCAGGCCAGATACGCAGTATTTT. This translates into CASSELSGGRRPDTQYF.

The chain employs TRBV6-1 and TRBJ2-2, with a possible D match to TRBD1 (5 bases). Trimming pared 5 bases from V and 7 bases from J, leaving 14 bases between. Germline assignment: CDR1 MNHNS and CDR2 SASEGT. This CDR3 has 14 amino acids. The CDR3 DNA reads TGTGCCAGCAGTAAGGGGCTCCCGGTCGGGGAGCTGTTTTTT. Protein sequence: CASSKGLPVGELFF.

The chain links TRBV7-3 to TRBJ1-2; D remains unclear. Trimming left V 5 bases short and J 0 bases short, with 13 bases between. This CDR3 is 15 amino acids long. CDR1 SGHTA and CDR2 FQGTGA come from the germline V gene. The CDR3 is CASSLQPAANYGYTF. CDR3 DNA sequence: TGTGCCAGCAGCCTCCAGCCGGCGGCTAACTATGGCTACACCTTC.

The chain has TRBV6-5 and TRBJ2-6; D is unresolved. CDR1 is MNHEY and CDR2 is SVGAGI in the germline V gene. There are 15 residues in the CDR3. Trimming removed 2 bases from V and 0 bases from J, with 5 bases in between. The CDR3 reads CASSYRRSGANVLTF. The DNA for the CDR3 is TGTGCCAGCAGTTACCGGCGCTCTGGGGCCAACGTCCTGACTTTC.

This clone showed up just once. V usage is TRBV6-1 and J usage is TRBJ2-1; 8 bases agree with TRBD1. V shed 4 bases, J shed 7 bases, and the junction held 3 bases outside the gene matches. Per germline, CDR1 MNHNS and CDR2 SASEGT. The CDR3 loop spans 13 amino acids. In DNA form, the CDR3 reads TGTGCCAGCAGTGGACACAGGGGGAATGAGCAGTTCTTC. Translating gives CASSGHRGNEQFF.

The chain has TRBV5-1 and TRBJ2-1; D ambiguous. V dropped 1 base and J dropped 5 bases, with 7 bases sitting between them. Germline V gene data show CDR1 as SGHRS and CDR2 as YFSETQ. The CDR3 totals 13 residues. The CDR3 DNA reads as TGCGCCAGCAGCTTGCAAACAAACAATGAGCAGTTCTTC. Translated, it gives CASSLQTNNEQFF.

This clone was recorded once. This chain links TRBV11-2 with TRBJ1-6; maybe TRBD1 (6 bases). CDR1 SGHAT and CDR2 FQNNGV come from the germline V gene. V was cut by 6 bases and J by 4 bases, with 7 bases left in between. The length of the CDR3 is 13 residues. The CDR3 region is CASSTGYNSPLHF. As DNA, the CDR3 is TGTGCCAGCAGTACAGGGTATAATTCACCCCTCCACTTT.

The CDR3 DNA reads TGCGCCAGCAGTCAATCGGCGGGGCGGGGTGGCTACACCTTC. This encodes CASSQSAGRGGYTF. The genes are TRBV23-1 and TRBJ1-2; TRBD1 is a possible D gene (5 bases). TRBV23-1 carries the ORF label, with uncertain function. V lost 0 bases to trimming and J lost 7 bases, with 12 bases between them. The CDR3 contains 14 residues.

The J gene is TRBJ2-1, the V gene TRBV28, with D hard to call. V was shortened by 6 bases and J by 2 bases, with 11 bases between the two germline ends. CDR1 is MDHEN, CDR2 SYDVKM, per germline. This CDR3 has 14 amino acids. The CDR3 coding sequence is TGTGCCAGCAGAAGACTGTATGCCTACAATGAGCAGTTCTTC. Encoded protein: CASRRLYAYNEQFF.

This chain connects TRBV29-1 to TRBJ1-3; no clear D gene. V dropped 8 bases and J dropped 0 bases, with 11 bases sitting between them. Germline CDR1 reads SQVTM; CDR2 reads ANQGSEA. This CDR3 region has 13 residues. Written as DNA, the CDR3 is TGCAGCTACGGGTCCTCCTCTGGAAACACCATATATTTT. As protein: CSYGSSSGNTIYF.

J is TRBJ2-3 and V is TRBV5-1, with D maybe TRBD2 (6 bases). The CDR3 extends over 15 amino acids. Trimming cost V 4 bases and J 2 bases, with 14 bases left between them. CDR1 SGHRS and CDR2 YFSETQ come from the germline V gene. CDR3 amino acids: CASSPSREITDTQYF. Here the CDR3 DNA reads TGCGCCAGCAGCCCCAGCCGGGAGATCACAGATACGCAGTATTTT.

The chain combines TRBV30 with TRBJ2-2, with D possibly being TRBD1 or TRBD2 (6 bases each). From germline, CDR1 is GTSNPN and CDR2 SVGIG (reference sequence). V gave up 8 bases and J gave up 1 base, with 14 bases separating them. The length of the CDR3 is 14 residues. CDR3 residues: CARGGLKNTGELFF. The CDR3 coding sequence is TGTGCCCGAGGGGGACTTAAGAACACCGGGGAGCTGTTTTTT.

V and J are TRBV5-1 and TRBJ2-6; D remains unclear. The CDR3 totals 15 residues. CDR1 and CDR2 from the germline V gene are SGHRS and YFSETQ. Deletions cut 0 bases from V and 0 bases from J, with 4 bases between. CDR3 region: CASSLGSSGANVLTF. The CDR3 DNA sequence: TGCGCCAGCAGCTTGGGCAGCTCTGGGGCCAACGTCCTGACTTTC.

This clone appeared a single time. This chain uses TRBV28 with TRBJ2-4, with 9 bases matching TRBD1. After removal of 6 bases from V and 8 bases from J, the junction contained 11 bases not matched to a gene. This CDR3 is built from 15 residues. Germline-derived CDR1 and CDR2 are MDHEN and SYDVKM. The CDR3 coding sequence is TGTGCCAGCAGCCCGGACAGGGGAACTGGGGACATTCAGTACTTC. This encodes CASSPDRGTGDIQYF.

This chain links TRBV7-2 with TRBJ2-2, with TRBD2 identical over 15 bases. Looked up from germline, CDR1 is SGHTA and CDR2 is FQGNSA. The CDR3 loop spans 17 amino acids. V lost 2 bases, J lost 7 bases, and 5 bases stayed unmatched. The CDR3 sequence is CASSLHGLAGGGGELFF. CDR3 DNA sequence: TGTGCCAGCAGCTTACACGGACTAGCGGGGGGGGGCGGGGAGCTGTTTTTT.

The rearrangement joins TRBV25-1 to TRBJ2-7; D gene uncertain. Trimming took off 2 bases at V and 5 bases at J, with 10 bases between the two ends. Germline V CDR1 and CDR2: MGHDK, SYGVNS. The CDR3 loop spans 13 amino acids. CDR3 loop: CASSERGLDEQYF. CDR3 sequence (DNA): TGTGCCAGCAGTGAACGTGGGCTGGACGAGCAGTACTTC.

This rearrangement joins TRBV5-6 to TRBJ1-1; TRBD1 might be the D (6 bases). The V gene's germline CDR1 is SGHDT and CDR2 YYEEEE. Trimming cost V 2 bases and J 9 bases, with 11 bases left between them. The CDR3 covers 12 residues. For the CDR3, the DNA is TGTGCCAGCAGCTTATCAGGGGCGAAAGCTTTCTTT. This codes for CASSLSGAKAFF.

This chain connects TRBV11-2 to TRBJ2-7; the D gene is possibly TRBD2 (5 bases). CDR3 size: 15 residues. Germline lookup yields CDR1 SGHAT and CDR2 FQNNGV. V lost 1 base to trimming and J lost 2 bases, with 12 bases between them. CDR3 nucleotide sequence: TGTGCCAGCAGCTTAGGGACTCGGGTGCCCTACGAGCAGTACTTC. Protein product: CASSLGTRVPYEQYF.